Listed here are 20 T cell receptor beta chains from one sample, sequenced in a study of OX40 agonist ivuxolimab in advanced cancers. Assay used: immunoSEQ multiplex PCR; TCRdb lists only in-frame clones, some missing. The sample shows tens of thousands of clones, roughly 80% of them seen only once. The sequenced sample was CD4+ or CD8+ T cells sorted from blood, obtained in a trial of the OX40 agonist ivuxolimab. The receptors here all came from an adult with an advanced solid tumor such as melanoma, head and neck, liver or kidney cancer.

DNA for the CDR3: TGTGCCAGCAGTTCGGGACAGATCTCTGGGGCCAACGTCCTGACTTTC. It is translated as CASSSGQISGANVLTF. The chain joins TRBV28 to TRBJ2-6, with 7 bases that match TRBD1. Per germline, CDR1 MDHEN and CDR2 SYDVKM. The CDR3 totals 16 residues. After removal of 4 bases from V and 0 bases from J, the junction contained 3 bases not matched to a gene.

V and J are TRBV19 and TRBJ2-3; 15 bases are shared with TRBD2. Germline CDR1 and CDR2: LNHDA and SQIVND (reference sequence). V was clipped by 5 bases and J by 4 bases; unmatched bases: 4. There are 16 residues in the CDR3. The CDR3: CASSSGLAGGSDTQYF. As DNA, the CDR3 is TGTGCCAGTAGTTCGGGACTAGCGGGAGGATCAGATACGCAGTATTTT.

About this clone: Relative to the germline gene, one junction end is altered; a read error may explain this. This rearrangement joins TRBV9 to TRBJ1-2; D gene uncertain. Germline CDR1 reads SGDLS; CDR2 reads YYNGEE. This CDR3 is 12 amino acids long. CDR3: CASSVSNYGYTF. The CDR3 DNA is TGTGCCAGCAGCGTATCTAATTATGGCTACACCTTC.

The V call is TRBV6-5, the J call TRBJ2-7; 12 bases are shared with TRBD2. The CDR3 totals 14 residues. The V gene end was trimmed by 6 bases and the J gene end by 9 bases; junction bases not matched to a gene: 9. The germline CDR1 and CDR2 sequences are MNHEY and SVGAGI. CDR3 sequence (DNA): TGTGCCAGCAGCCCTGGACTAGCGGGATTGGGGCAGTACTTC. It yields the protein CASSPGLAGLGQYF.

Only a few counts were recorded for this clone. The chain links TRBV4-1 to TRBJ2-5; 8 bases map to TRBD2. Trimming at V came to 2 bases and at J to 4 bases, leaving 21 bases not matched to a gene. Germline values: CDR1 MGHRA, CDR2 YSYEKL. There are 20 residues in the CDR3. The CDR3 bases are TGCGCCAGCAGCCAAAAAGGGGACCACCTACTAGCGGTACTGCGAGAGACCCAGTACTTC. Residues: CASSQKGDHLLAVLRETQYF.

The chain combines TRBV9 with TRBJ2-3; 13 nucleotides align to TRBD2. The CDR3 consists of 19 residues. Germline assignment: CDR1 SGDLS and CDR2 YYNGEE. The J segment lost 2 bases and the V segment lost 4 bases, leaving 13 bases of the junction unmatched. CDR3 nucleotides: TGTGCCAGCAGCCCCAGTCAACCGGGACTAGCGGGATTCACAGATACGCAGTATTTT. This gives the protein CASSPSQPGLAGFTDTQYF.

This sequence joins TRBV9 and TRBJ2-5; tentatively, D is TRBD2 (5 bases). The V gene lost 3 bases and the J gene lost 4 bases, with 13 bases spanning the gap. Germline values: CDR1 SGDLS, CDR2 YYNGEE. The CDR3 length is 14 residues. The CDR3 coding sequence is TGTGCCAGCAGCGCTAGCCTTTCAGTAGAGACCCAGTACTTC. Its protein product is CASSASLSVETQYF.

The CDR3 loop reads CASRGQGGTEAFF. Here the CDR3 DNA reads TGTGCCAGCCGTGGACAGGGGGGGACTGAAGCTTTCTTT. This chain links TRBV18 with TRBJ1-1; 10 nucleotides align to TRBD1. CDR3 size: 13 residues. After removal of 8 bases from V and 5 bases from J, the junction contained 5 bases not matched to a gene. Per the germline V gene, CDR1 is KGHSH and CDR2 is LQKENI.

This clone was seen more than once but under ten times. The chain carries TRBV2 and TRBJ1-5, with D maybe TRBD1 (5 bases). The V and J ends lost 3 bases and 7 bases respectively, with 13 bases between them. CDR1 and CDR2 (germline): SNHLY, FYNNEI. This CDR3 has 14 residues. For the CDR3, the DNA is TGTGCCAGCAGTGATGTGGGGCCAGGACAGCCCCAGCATTTT. Its protein is CASSDVGPGQPQHF.

This chain connects TRBV5-1 to TRBJ2-5, with 8 bases identical to TRBD1. The J call may not be correct, given that the DNA end is closer to TRBJ2-7. Germline V gene lookup returns CDR1 SGHRS and CDR2 YFSETQ. The CDR3 runs to 14 residues. The CDR3 coding sequence is TGCGCCAGCAGCCCCAGGACAGGGAACTACGAGCAGTACTTC. Translated: CASSPRTGNYEQYF.

The chain links TRBV6-1 to TRBJ2-2, with 11 bases matching TRBD2. CDR1 and CDR2 (germline): MNHNS, SASEGT. The CDR3 sequence is 15 residues long. V lost 6 bases, J lost 4 bases, and 4 bases stayed unmatched. CDR3 nucleotides: TGTGCCAGCAGCAGGGGGACTAGCGGCACCGGGGAGCTGTTTTTT. It yields the protein CASSRGTSGTGELFF.

The chain uses TRBV5-1 and TRBJ2-1; D remains unclear. This CDR3 contains 15 residues. The V gene's germline CDR1 is SGHRS and CDR2 YFSETQ. Trimming removed 5 bases at V and 7 bases at J, with 19 bases between. CDR3 sequence reads: CASRLEVSELNEQFF. CDR3 sequence (DNA): TGCGCCAGCAGACTCGAGGTGTCCGAATTAAATGAGCAGTTCTTC.

The chain has TRBV10-3 and TRBJ1-1; TRBD1 matches 10 bases. Germline V CDR1 and CDR2: ENHRY, SYGVKD. The CDR3 runs 15 residues. J lost 4 bases, V lost 6 bases, and 8 bases had no gene match. This chain's CDR3 is CAISRQGADGTEAFF. The CDR3 nucleotides are TGTGCCATCAGCCGACAGGGGGCGGATGGCACTGAAGCTTTCTTT.

The chain uses TRBV4-1 and TRBJ2-7; a weak D match, TRBD2 (6 bases). The V gene's germline CDR1 is MGHRA and CDR2 YSYEKL. Deletions cut 1 base from V and 10 bases from J, with 11 bases between. This CDR3 is built from 12 residues. The CDR3 region has the DNA TGCGCCAGCAGCCAAGCATCGGGGGTTCAGTACTTC. This encodes CASSQASGVQYF.

The V call is TRBV19, the J call TRBJ1-1, with D perhaps TRBD1 (5 bases). V dropped 7 bases and J dropped 6 bases, with 15 bases sitting between them. Germline V lookup: CDR1 LNHDA, CDR2 SQIVND (reference sequence). The CDR3 runs to 13 residues. The DNA of the CDR3 is TGTGCCAGTAATGGGGGGGGTGGGTCTGAAGCTTTCTTT. As protein: CASNGGGGSEAFF.

The V call is TRBV6-5, the J call TRBJ2-2; 8 bases are shared with TRBD2. This CDR3 region has 15 residues. V dropped 2 bases and J dropped 5; count of bases not matched to a gene: 4. Per germline, CDR1 MNHEY and CDR2 SVGAGI. The CDR3 loop is CASSYLLAETGELFF. Written as DNA, the CDR3 is TGTGCCAGCAGTTACCTACTAGCGGAGACCGGGGAGCTGTTTTTT.

The CDR3 loop reads CASSSPSDYNEQFF. CDR3 sequence (DNA): TGTGCCAGCAGCTCCCCCTCGGATTACAATGAGCAGTTCTTC. J is TRBJ2-1 and V is TRBV5-4; D uncertain. V lost 3 bases to trimming and J lost 4 bases, with 11 bases between them. The CDR3 length is 14 residues. Germline V gives CDR1 SGHNT, CDR2 YYREEE (reference sequence).

The chain carries TRBV27 and TRBJ1-5, with D possibly matching TRBD1 (5 bases). CDR3 length: 16 residues. The germline gives CDR1 MNHEY, CDR2 SMNVEV (reference sequence). Trimming took 5 bases from V and 1 from J, leaving 15 bases between them. CDR3 nucleotide sequence: TGTGCCAGCAGTCCGTCGGTAGGGGAAAGCAATCAGCCCCAGCATTTT. This codes for CASSPSVGESNQPQHF.

The rearrangement joins TRBV7-9 to TRBJ2-7; a possible D gene is TRBD2 (5 bases). Germline lookup yields CDR1 SEHNR and CDR2 FQNEAQ (reference sequence). V was cut by 1 base and J by 2 bases, with 9 bases left in between. This CDR3 has 14 amino acids. This CDR3 reads CASSLGQRAYEQYF. DNA of the CDR3: TGTGCCAGCAGCTTAGGTCAGAGGGCCTACGAGCAGTACTTC.

J is TRBJ2-2 and V is TRBV30; possibly TRBD1 or TRBD2 for D (5 bases each). The V gene lost 5 bases and the J gene lost 3 bases, with 13 bases spanning the gap. This CDR3 is 14 amino acids long. The germline gives CDR1 GTSNPN, CDR2 SVGIG (reference sequence). The CDR3 here is CAWADGGHTGELFF. CDR3 DNA: TGTGCCTGGGCGGATGGGGGTCACACCGGGGAGCTGTTTTTT.